This T cell receptor (beta chain) was found in a study of identical twins. In TCRdb, the 5' RACE reads were re-called with MiXCR into one record per CDR3 protein. The sample consists of about 100,000 distinct CDR3 sequences, roughly 6% of them appearing once. This CDR3 has 14 residues. Between the trimmed V and J ends, which lost 4 bases and 5 bases, there was a span of 14 bases. CDR1 LNHDA and CDR2 SQIVND come from the germline V gene (reference sequence). This clonotype showed up just a few times. Sequencing used memory T cells sorted from blood. The clonotype originates from a woman aged 50 to 60 in good health. The V and J genes are TRBV19 and TRBJ1-2, with TRBD1 as a possible D gene (6 bases). The CDR3 coding sequence is TGTGCCAGTAGTACGGACAGAAAAGTTTATGGCTACACCTTC. Translating it yields CASSTDRKVYGYTF.